The entry below describes one T cell receptor (beta chain). Its antigen is as yet unknown. Germline V lookup: CDR1 MGHRA, CDR2 YSYEKL. V was cut by 2 bases and J by 6 bases, with 16 bases left in between. This CDR3 contains 16 residues. The donors were in the roughly 130-subject validation cohort, distinct from the roughly 700-subject first cohort. This sample is part of a study of cytomegalovirus exposure and HLA in healthy donors. Findings of the study overall: A later analysis found first-cohort TCR clusters tended to co-occur in the 120 validation repertoires.

Only in-frame clones appear in the TCRdb table, and some are missing; sequencing was by immunoSEQ multiplex PCR. The sample consists of some 230,000 clones, 85% to 95% of them appearing once. This chain connects TRBV4-1 to TRBJ2-2; D is possibly TRBD1 (7 bases). The clonotype was recovered from a young woman in good health and CMV-seronegative. The sequenced sample consisted of PBMCs. CDR3 DNA: TGCGCCAGCAGCCAAATTAGAGGAGGGGGCGCCGGGGAGCTGTTTTTT. It translates to CASSQIRGGGAGELFF.